The TCR beta chain described here comes from a study of control samples from healthy donors and cancer patients. Sequencing was performed with immunoSEQ multiplex PCR; in TCRdb, only in-frame clones are kept and a portion is missing. The sample has 70,000 to 90,000 clones, 70% to 90% seen once. This clone was seen once. Germline CDR1 reads LNHNV; CDR2 reads YYDKDF (reference sequence). This CDR3 has 15 residues. The trim removed 0 bases at V and 4 bases at J, leaving 5 bases unmatched. What was sequenced was PBMCs. The sequence was collected from a woman aged 55-75 years with head and neck cancer. The rearrangement links TRBV15 to TRBJ2-7; 8 bases are a match to TRBD2. In DNA, the CDR3 is TGTGCCACCAGCAGAGATCCAGCGGGAGCTTACGAGCAGTACTTC. Its protein product is CATSRDPAGAYEQYF.